The 17 T cell receptor beta chains listed next were all sequenced from one sample in a study of T-cell memory formation after mild COVID-19 listed by TCRdb under 2021. The library relied on 5' RACE. TCRdb lists the instrument as Illumina NovaSeq 6000. The public reads were run again by TCRdb, first through fastp at Q25 and then through MiXCR, and only productive beta chains were kept. When rows share a CDR3 protein, they turn into one entry using the most common DNA and genes. Here the sample has some 490,000 distinct CDR3 sequences; roughly 18% occur a single time. The ten biggest clones cover 12% of the sample. Sequenced sample: PBMCs or a T cell subset sorted from them (not recorded which). The source is an adult woman who had mild COVID-19 (a few samples of this study predate the infection). The sample titles of this study are shuffled in the database, so cell type and time point are left out; the donor was told from shared clones.

The gene calls are TRBV27 and TRBJ2-7, with D uncertain. This CDR3 has 13 residues. Trimming shortened V by 0 bases and J by 6 bases, and 9 bases separated the two germline ends. Germline values: CDR1 MNHEY, CDR2 SMNVEV (reference sequence). The DNA of the CDR3 is TGTGCCAGCAGTTTATCAGGGTTCGGCGAGCAGTACTTC. Its translation is CASSLSGFGEQYF.

The chain employs TRBV20-1 and TRBJ2-7; 9 bases are shared with TRBD2. V dropped 6 bases and J dropped 4; count of bases not matched to a gene: 10. The germline gives CDR1 DFQATT, CDR2 SNEGSKA (reference sequence). This CDR3 has 14 residues. CDR3 sequence reads: CSALPETSGYEQYF. The CDR3 DNA is TGCAGTGCATTACCGGAGACTAGCGGATACGAGCAGTACTTC.

In its sample, this clonotype was seen a few times. The chain uses TRBV20-1 and TRBJ2-7, with D unclear. This CDR3 region has 13 residues. Germline loops: CDR1 DFQATT, CDR2 SNEGSKA (reference sequence). Trimming shortened V by 2 bases and J by 1 base, and 9 bases separated the two germline ends. The CDR3: CSARPDGSYEQYF. The DNA for the CDR3 is TGCAGTGCTAGACCGGACGGATCCTACGAGCAGTACTTC.

Ten or more counts support this clonotype. V usage is TRBV5-1 and J usage is TRBJ2-2, with D possibly matching TRBD1 (6 bases). V dropped 3 bases and J dropped 0 bases, with 12 bases sitting between them. Germline V lookup: CDR1 SGHRS, CDR2 YFSETQ. This CDR3 region has 16 residues. CDR3 DNA sequence: TGCGCCAGCAGCTGGGCGACAGGCGCGAACACCGGGGAGCTGTTTTTT. Translation gives CASSWATGANTGELFF.

The chain joins TRBV6-2 or TRBV6-3 to TRBJ2-7, with D tentatively TRBD2 (6 bases). The CDR3 spans 11 residues. V was cut by 10 bases and J by 2 bases, with 9 bases left in between. Germline V gives CDR1 MNHEY, CDR2 SVGEGT. The CDR3 spells CANGGTYEQYF. The CDR3 region has the DNA TGTGCCAACGGAGGGACCTACGAGCAGTACTTC.

This clonotype was recorded a few times. The gene calls are TRBV15 and TRBJ1-5, with TRBD1 matching over 7 bases. Germline lookup yields CDR1 LNHNV and CDR2 YYDKDF (reference sequence). The CDR3 contains 15 residues. The V gene end was trimmed by 0 bases and the J gene end by 4 bases; junction bases not matched to a gene: 3. As DNA, the CDR3 is TGTGCCACCAGCAGAGACAGGGGGGAGAATCAGCCCCAGCATTTT. Translated: CATSRDRGENQPQHF.

This clonotype was found a few times. CDR3 nucleotides: TGTGCCAGCAGTAAGACAGAAGGACAGCCCCAGCATTTT. Its translation: CASSKTEGQPQHF. The rearrangement links TRBV12-3 or TRBV12-4 to TRBJ1-5; possible D gene TRBD1, 5 bases. The CDR3 is made up of 13 amino acids. V shed 5 bases and J shed 7 bases, with 12 bases lying between them.

V usage is TRBV20-1 and J usage is TRBJ1-6; no firm D call. Trimming cost V 3 bases and J 8 bases, with 14 bases left between them. CDR3 length equals 14 residues. From germline, CDR1 is DFQATT and CDR2 SNEGSKA (reference sequence). CDR3 in DNA: TGCAGTGCTAGTAAGGTTACGGTTGATTCACCCCTCCACTTT. It codes for CSASKVTVDSPLHF.

The chain links TRBV20-1 to TRBJ2-7, with a weak D call TRBD1 (6 bases). Germline lookup yields CDR1 DFQATT and CDR2 SNEGSKA (reference sequence). This CDR3 is built from 15 residues. V lost 0 bases to trimming and J lost 3 bases, with 15 bases between them. The CDR3 here is CSARDDRRTYYEQYF. The CDR3 coding sequence is TGCAGTGCTAGAGATGACAGGAGAACATACTACGAGCAGTACTTC.

This chain connects TRBV20-1 to TRBJ2-5; TRBD2 matches at 7 bases. The germline V gene has CDR1 DFQATT and CDR2 SNEGSKA (reference sequence). V was clipped by 3 bases and J by 2 bases; unmatched bases: 6. The CDR3 is 14 residues long. The CDR3 here is CSASGGGKQETQYF. In DNA form, the CDR3 reads TGCAGTGCTAGTGGCGGGGGAAAACAAGAGACCCAGTACTTC.

V usage is TRBV12-3 or TRBV12-4 and J usage is TRBJ2-1; D is possibly TRBD2 (6 bases). Between the trimmed V and J ends, which lost 4 bases and 1 base, there was a span of 14 bases. The CDR3 contains 16 residues. The CDR3 sequence is CASSSRRAPSYNEQFF. Written as DNA, the CDR3 is TGTGCCAGCAGTTCAAGGAGGGCCCCATCCTACAATGAGCAGTTCTTC.

The rearrangement joins TRBV4-1 to TRBJ2-5, with D perhaps TRBD1 or TRBD2 (5 bases each). Germline CDR1 reads MGHRA; CDR2 reads YSYEKL. The CDR3 has 15 amino acids. Trimming removed 3 bases at V and 1 base at J, with 12 bases between. CDR3: CASSQGPGSQETQYF. The CDR3 DNA follows: TGCGCCAGCAGCCAGGGACCGGGGTCCCAAGAGACCCAGTACTTC.

A few counts support this clonotype. Compared with germline, one end of the junction differs, possibly owing to a read error. J is TRBJ2-1 and V is TRBV24-1; no clear D. Germline V gene lookup returns CDR1 KGHDR and CDR2 SFDVKD. The CDR3 has 13 amino acids. CDR3 DNA: TGTGCCACCAGTGCCACCTCCCACAATGAGCAGTTCTTC. Its protein product is CATSATSHNEQFF.

This clonotype showed up just a few times. V gene TRBV20-1 combines with J gene TRBJ2-7; 7 bases agree with TRBD2. This CDR3 contains 14 residues. Looked up from germline, CDR1 is DFQATT and CDR2 is SNEGSKA (reference sequence). V shed 1 base and J 3 bases; nucleotides not matched to a gene: 6. The CDR3 sequence: CSARAGLHNYEQYF. Here the CDR3 DNA reads TGCAGTGCTAGAGCGGGACTACATAACTACGAGCAGTACTTC.

This clonotype came up a few times. The chain has TRBV29-1 and TRBJ2-7; D unclear. CDR3 length: 12 residues. Looked up from germline, CDR1 is SQVTM and CDR2 is ANQGSEA. Trimming took off 4 bases at V and 4 bases at J, with 11 bases between the two ends. CDR3: CSVVLRNYEQYF. The CDR3 nucleotides read TGCAGCGTTGTCCTACGGAATTACGAGCAGTACTTC.

In this sample, this clonotype turned up a few times. The chain employs TRBV20-1 and TRBJ2-7; D remains ambiguous. The V gene's germline CDR1 is DFQATT and CDR2 SNEGSKA (reference sequence). CDR3 length: 12 residues. Trimming pared 0 bases from V and 2 bases from J, leaving 5 bases between. This CDR3 is CSARDPTYEQYF. CDR3 nucleotides: TGCAGTGCTAGAGATCCTACCTACGAGCAGTACTTC.

The sample holds many counts of this clonotype. V and J are TRBV20-1 and TRBJ2-7; D gene ambiguous. This CDR3 is 14 amino acids long. CDR1 is DFQATT, CDR2 SNEGSKA, per germline (reference sequence). V was clipped by 5 bases and J by 1 base, with 15 bases between them. The CDR3 coding sequence is TGCAGTGCTGAGGACCTATCTAATTCCTACGAGCAGTACTTC. Translated, it gives CSAEDLSNSYEQYF.